These 30 T cell receptor beta chains originate from one sample sequenced in a study of blood T cell repertoires in COVID-19. TCRdb's table, derived via immunoSEQ multiplex PCR, lists solely in-frame clones and lacks some. The data contain 390,000 or so clones, 80% to 90% of them seen just once; the ten biggest clones take up 0.95% to 1.1%. Sequenced input: PBMCs or T cells enriched from blood (not recorded which). The origin of the receptors is a man aged 18 to 29 who had recovered from COVID-19.

The gene calls are TRBV11-3 and TRBJ2-1; 8 bases match TRBD2. Germline V gives CDR1 SGHNT, CDR2 YENEEA. V was pared by 5 bases and J by 4 bases, with 7 bases of the junction left unmatched. The CDR3 has 15 residues. CDR3 bases: TGTGCCAGCAGCCCGGACAGCGGGGGTTACAATGAGCAGTTCTTC. Amino acids: CASSPDSGGYNEQFF.

On this clone: The DNA is left out, because the CDR3 cannot be placed on it with certainty; the CDR3 is given as TCRdb lists it. This sequence joins TRBV19 and TRBJ1-3; TRBD1, the table's D call, lacks a check against the DNA. Germline CDR1 is LNHDA and CDR2 is SQIVND (reference sequence). The length of the CDR3 is 12 amino acids, counting both ends. The CDR3 here is CATADWGTGAYF.

This clone was seen more than once but under ten times. The rearrangement uses TRBV6-5 and TRBJ2-2, with 9 bases that match TRBD1. This CDR3 contains 16 residues. From germline, CDR1 is MNHEY and CDR2 SVGAGI. Trimming at V came to 2 bases and at J to 7 bases, leaving 8 bases not matched to a gene. The CDR3 here is CASSYVTGGLDGELFF. The CDR3 DNA follows: TGTGCCAGCAGTTACGTCACAGGGGGCTTAGACGGGGAGCTGTTTTTT.

The chain joins TRBV10-3 to TRBJ1-2, with 9 bases fitting TRBD1. CDR3 length: 13 residues. The V segment lost 6 bases and the J segment 4 bases; nucleotides outside the gene matches: 3. The germline V gene encodes CDR1 ENHRY and CDR2 SYGVKD. The DNA for the CDR3 is TGTGCCATCAGCACAGGGGGCGTCTATGGCTACACCTTC. Translated: CAISTGGVYGYTF.

The CDR3 DNA reads TGTGCCAGCAGCTCCTCCGGGACAGGGATACCTGAGCAGTACTTC. It encodes CASSSSGTGIPEQYF. This chain uses TRBV7-9 with TRBJ2-7; 9 nucleotides align to TRBD1. The V gene end was trimmed by 4 bases and the J gene end by 7 bases; junction bases not matched to a gene: 11. The CDR3 is 15 residues long. The germline V gene has CDR1 SEHNR and CDR2 FQNEAQ (reference sequence).

The rearrangement joins TRBV11-3 to TRBJ2-7; TRBD2 might be the D (5 bases). CDR3 length: 13 amino acids. Germline assignment: CDR1 SGHNT and CDR2 YENEEA. Trimming stripped 5 bases from V and 0 bases from J, with 8 bases between. The CDR3 reads CASSRRSSYEQYF. The CDR3 nucleotides read TGTGCCAGCAGCAGGAGGAGCTCCTACGAGCAGTACTTC.

The rearrangement joins TRBV9 to TRBJ1-1; 9 positions match TRBD1. The CDR3 contains 15 residues. CDR1 is SGDLS and CDR2 is YYNGEE in the germline V gene. V was pared by 4 bases and J by 0 bases, with 4 bases of the junction left unmatched. The CDR3 region has the DNA TGTGCCAGCAGCCCTGGACAGGGGATGAACACTGAAGCTTTCTTT. Translated, it gives CASSPGQGMNTEAFF.

The chain is built from TRBV7-2 and TRBJ1-3, with 7 bases identical to TRBD1. The germline CDR1 and CDR2 sequences are SGHTA and FQGNSA. The CDR3 totals 15 residues. V was pared by 5 bases and J by 7 bases, with 11 bases of the junction left unmatched. CDR3 protein: CASSLLAGGSNTIYF. CDR3 nucleotides: TGTGCCAGCAGCCTTTTGGCAGGGGGATCTAACACCATATATTTT. Full variable domain (rest looked up from reference TRBV7-2 and TRBJ1-3): GAGVSQSPSNKVTEKGKDVELRCDPISGHTALYWYRQSLGQGLEFLIYFQGNSAPDKSGLPSDRFSAERTGGSVSTLTIQRTQQEDSAVYLCASSLLAGGSNTIYFGEGSWLTVV.

The chain employs TRBV28 and TRBJ2-7, with TRBD2 matching 7 bases. The V gene's germline CDR1 is MDHEN and CDR2 SYDVKM. Trimming at V came to 4 bases and at J to 2 bases, leaving 8 bases not matched to a gene. The CDR3 is made up of 15 amino acids. CDR3 DNA: TGTGCCAGCAGTTCCTCGGCTAGCGGCCCCTACGAGCAGTACTTC. This gives the protein CASSSSASGPYEQYF.

The chain carries TRBV30 and TRBJ2-1, with 9 nucleotides matching TRBD2. V trimming: 0 bases; J trimming: 7 bases; junction bases outside the gene matches: 4. Germline loops: CDR1 GTSNPN, CDR2 SVGIG (reference sequence). This CDR3 is built from 14 residues. CDR3 amino acids: CAWSVGLAGNEQFF. CDR3 DNA sequence: TGTGCCTGGAGTGTCGGCCTAGCGGGGAATGAGCAGTTCTTC.

In this sample, this clone turned up a few times. V gene TRBV27 combines with J gene TRBJ1-2; possible D gene TRBD1, 6 bases. CDR1 and CDR2 (germline): MNHEY, SMNVEV (reference sequence). This CDR3 spans 14 amino acids. The V and J ends lost 6 bases and 7 bases respectively, with 18 bases between them. The CDR3 DNA is TGTGCCAGCAGGGGCCTTGGGGGCGATAGTGGCTACACCTTC. Its translation: CASRGLGGDSGYTF.

V gene TRBV27 combines with J gene TRBJ1-2, with D unresolved. The germline V and J ends were trimmed by 5 bases and 2 bases, with 3 bases remaining between them. Germline V gene lookup returns CDR1 MNHEY and CDR2 SMNVEV (reference sequence). This CDR3 comprises 11 residues. This CDR3 reads CASSQNYGYTF. Here the CDR3 DNA reads TGTGCCAGCAGTCAAAACTATGGCTACACCTTC.

This chain uses TRBV4-2 with TRBJ2-3, with 16 bases aligning to TRBD2. From germline, CDR1 is LGHNA and CDR2 YNFKEQ. Trimming took 5 bases from V and 4 from J; bases not matched to a gene: 3. The CDR3 is made up of 16 amino acids. CDR3 DNA: TGTGCCAGCAGCACGGGACTAGCGGGGGGGCCAGATACGCAGTATTTT. It codes for CASSTGLAGGPDTQYF.

The rearrangement uses TRBV4-1 and TRBJ1-5; 10 bases fit TRBD1. Trimming cost V 3 bases and J 5 bases; bases outside gene matches: 4. The CDR3 is 15 residues long. Germline V gene data show CDR1 as MGHRA and CDR2 as YSYEKL. CDR3 in DNA: TGCGCCAGCAGCCAGGGACAGGGGCTTTATCAGCCCCAGCATTTT. Protein product: CASSQGQGLYQPQHF.

The rearrangement links TRBV2 to TRBJ2-5; 7 bases are shared with TRBD2. In germline, CDR1 is SNHLY, CDR2 FYNNEI. CDR3 length equals 15 residues. J gave up 2 bases and V 6 bases, and 9 bases lay outside the gene matches. CDR3 loop: CASSQWTSAQETQYF. The CDR3, as DNA: TGTGCCAGCAGCCAATGGACTAGTGCTCAAGAGACCCAGTACTTC.

The V and J genes are TRBV12-3 or TRBV12-4 and TRBJ1-2; D is ambiguous. Trimming pared 3 bases from V and 7 bases from J, leaving 9 bases between. The CDR3 is 12 amino acids. The CDR3 spells CASSLGGVGYTF. The CDR3 DNA reads as TGTGCCAGCAGTTTGGGCGGGGTTGGCTACACCTTC.

The gene calls are TRBV30 and TRBJ1-5; 7 bases agree with TRBD1. Germline CDR1 is GTSNPN and CDR2 is SVGIG (reference sequence). CDR3 length: 14 residues. Trimming removed 0 bases from V and 5 bases from J; junction bases left unmatched: 4. The CDR3 sequence: CAWSVDRAYQPQHF. The CDR3 DNA reads TGTGCCTGGAGTGTAGACAGGGCCTATCAGCCCCAGCATTTT.

This clone has only a few counts. This sequence joins TRBV11-2 and TRBJ2-7, with D unresolved. V lost 5 bases, J lost 4 bases, and 6 bases lay in between. The CDR3 contains 11 residues. Germline V lookup: CDR1 SGHAT, CDR2 FQNNGV. The CDR3 reads CASSLQYEQYF. DNA for the CDR3: TGTGCCAGCAGCCTCCAGTACGAGCAGTACTTC.

V gene TRBV5-4 combines with J gene TRBJ2-2; tentative D call: TRBD1 (6 bases). V lost 0 bases and J 0 bases, leaving 9 bases between the germline ends. Germline V gives CDR1 SGHNT, CDR2 YYREEE (reference sequence). The CDR3 runs 16 residues. CDR3 amino acids: CASSLETGPNTGELFF. The CDR3 coding sequence is TGTGCCAGCAGCTTGGAGACAGGTCCGAACACCGGGGAGCTGTTTTTT.

The chain is built from TRBV5-1 and TRBJ2-1; TRBD2 matches 13 bases. Germline CDR1 is SGHRS and CDR2 is YFSETQ. The ends lost 2 bases at V and 4 bases at J; junction bases unmatched: 6. This CDR3 spans 17 amino acids. CDR3: CASSFRTSGRDYNEQFF. The CDR3 coding sequence is TGCGCCAGCAGCTTTCGAACTAGCGGGAGGGATTACAATGAGCAGTTCTTC.

This clone has more than one count but fewer than ten. The chain recombines TRBV6-2 or TRBV6-3 with TRBJ1-5; D is unclear. Looked up from germline, CDR1 is MNHEY and CDR2 is SVGEGT. This CDR3 region has 12 residues. Trimming removed 2 bases at V and 7 bases at J, with 6 bases between. The DNA for the CDR3 is TGTGCCAGCAGTTACGGAGGACAGCCCCAGCATTTT. This sequence encodes CASSYGGQPQHF.

CDR3 nucleotide sequence: TGTGCCAGCAGCCGTGGGACAGACACTGAAGCTTTCTTT. This encodes CASSRGTDTEAFF. The gene calls are TRBV4-2 and TRBJ1-1, with 7 bases matching TRBD1. Germline V lookup: CDR1 LGHNA, CDR2 YNFKEQ. The V and J ends lost 4 bases and 3 bases, in that order; junction bases with no gene match: 2. CDR3 length equals 13 residues.

The J gene is TRBJ2-7, the V gene TRBV19, with D maybe TRBD2 (6 bases). Germline-derived CDR1 and CDR2 are LNHDA and SQIVND (reference sequence). The CDR3 loop spans 13 amino acids. Trimming removed 10 bases at V and 0 bases at J, with 13 bases between. The CDR3 is CAKSPGSSYEQYF. The CDR3 DNA follows: TGTGCCAAATCCCCCGGGAGCTCCTACGAGCAGTACTTC.

The chain is built from TRBV7-9 and TRBJ1-4; tentative D call: TRBD1 (6 bases). This CDR3 has 13 amino acids. CDR1 and CDR2 from the germline V gene are SEHNR and FQNEAQ (reference sequence). Trimming took 5 bases from V and 10 from J, leaving 14 bases between them. The CDR3 region has the DNA TGTGCCAGCAGCCCAATCAGGGGCGGAAAACTGTTTTTT. Protein: CASSPIRGGKLFF.

V gene TRBV14 combines with J gene TRBJ2-7; D is uncertain. The germline V and J ends were trimmed by 1 base and 1 base, with 8 bases remaining between them. Per the germline V gene, CDR1 is SGHDN and CDR2 is FVKESK. This CDR3 has 14 residues. CDR3 loop: CASSQVGASYEQYF. Here the CDR3 DNA reads TGTGCCAGCAGCCAAGTCGGTGCTTCCTACGAGCAGTACTTC.

The CDR3 sequence: CASSHRGGPDQPQHF. The CDR3 DNA reads as TGCGCCAGCAGCCACCGCGGGGGTCCTGATCAGCCCCAGCATTTT. The chain is built from TRBV4-1 and TRBJ1-5, with a possible D match to TRBD1 (5 bases). This CDR3 has 15 residues. Germline CDR1 reads MGHRA; CDR2 reads YSYEKL. The germline V and J ends were trimmed by 3 bases and 5 bases, with 14 bases remaining between them.

The CDR3 loop reads CASRTLAGGENEQFF. In DNA form, the CDR3 reads TGCGCCAGCCGAACCCTAGCGGGGGGGGAAAATGAGCAGTTCTTC. The rearrangement joins TRBV5-1 to TRBJ2-1, with TRBD2 identical over 12 bases. After removal of 7 bases from V and 7 bases from J, the junction contained 9 bases not matched to a gene. This CDR3 is 15 amino acids long. CDR1 and CDR2 (germline): SGHRS, YFSETQ. Full variable domain (remainder filled in from reference TRBV5-1 and TRBJ2-1): KAGVTQTPRYLIKTRGQQVTLSCSPISGHRSVSWYQQTPGQGLQFLFEYFSETQRNKGNFPGRFSGRQFSNSRSEMNVSTLELGDSALYLCASRTLAGGENEQFFGPGTRLTVL.

This clone has more than one count but fewer than ten. V usage is TRBV12-3 or TRBV12-4 and J usage is TRBJ2-1; TRBD1 might be the D (5 bases). V shed 7 bases and J shed 6 bases, with 7 bases lying between them. The length of the CDR3 is 11 residues. CDR3 loop: CASTDINEQFF. The DNA for the CDR3 is TGTGCCAGCACGGACATCAATGAGCAGTTCTTC.

The chain is built from TRBV9 and TRBJ2-3, with 14 nucleotides matching TRBD2. Germline trimming cut 0 bases from V and 5 bases from J; bases unmatched to any gene: 8. This CDR3 has 18 residues. Per germline, CDR1 SGDLS and CDR2 YYNGEE. Here the CDR3 DNA reads TGTGCCAGCAGCGTAGCCCCACGACTAGCGGGGGGGCAAGATACGCAGTATTTT. As protein: CASSVAPRLAGGQDTQYF.

The V call is TRBV6-5, the J call TRBJ1-1, with D maybe TRBD1 (5 bases). V was pared by 6 bases and J by 7 bases, with 12 bases between. The CDR3 loop spans 12 amino acids. Germline-derived CDR1 and CDR2 are MNHEY and SVGAGI. The CDR3 reads CASSSDRFEAFF. CDR3 nucleotides: TGTGCCAGCAGCTCCGACAGATTTGAAGCTTTCTTT.